The present T cell receptor beta chain was sequenced within a study of CD8 T cells in Susac syndrome (dated by TCRdb to between 2017 and 2020). Describing the broader study: The study used repertoire sequencing to test whether antigen drove CD8+ T cell activation and differentiation in Susac syndrome. The paper's findings and limits, for the study overall: The TCR sequencing and HLA analysis was acknowledged to have included a relatively small number of individuals.

Regarding this clonotype: The antigen it binds to is not known. Per-base quality was not reported, and no clone a single base away is much larger than it.

Cut back by 4 bases and 14 bases, the V and J ends lie 15 bases apart. Measured from the cysteine to the phenylalanine, the CDR3 is 12 residues long. Only the CDR3 region is kept as DNA, spanning 36 bases read in frame from base 1. The germline V gene yields SNHLY for CDR1 and FYNNEI for CDR2. RNA was extracted using the RNeasy kit, and roughly 0.45 to 1 microgram was reverse transcribed with random hexamers. The immunoSEQ multiplex PCR assay, covering 54 Vbeta and 13 Jbeta segments, was used to amplify TCR beta CDR3 regions. Bias from PCR amplification was corrected by using a synthetic template baseline for primer optimization and for computational correction. Regarding the original processing steps: Reads were annotated to V, D and J genes per IMGT and analyzed with immunoSEQ Analyzer, keeping only productive sequences. To calculate clonality, Shannon entropy was normalized by log2 of the number of productive unique sequences and then subtracted from one. For each patient and control, public and private clones were evaluated among the 100 most prevalent clones. A clone was defined as Susac-specific if it was absent from the healthy and MS cohorts, from 1052 published viral clones and from other ImmuneACCESS disease sequences. The public sequencing data were trimmed at Q25 with fastp and processed into clonotypes with MiXCR by TCRdb, which kept only in-frame beta chains. Merged by CDR3 protein, the rows form single entries marked with the most common genes and DNA. TCRdb assigned the V and J calls; the authors' analysis was not used. A total of approximately 200,000 distinct CDR3 sequences appear in this sample, 85% to 95% of them only once. The ten top clones hold just over 0.08% of the sample.

Peripheral blood CD8+ and CD4+ T cells from healthy donors, Susac syndrome patients and multiple sclerosis patients were profiled by high-throughput TCR beta sequencing. The multiple sclerosis controls were treatment-naive patients who had stable or active relapsing-remitting disease and met the revised McDonald criteria. Bulk CD8+ and CD4+ T cells were purified by magnetic negative isolation, while CD8+ TEMRA cells were enriched using FACS. Blood was drawn into EDTA tubes, processed within 24 hours, and PBMCs were isolated by density gradient centrifugation. PBMCs intended for TCR sequencing were frozen in liquid nitrogen and were later thawed in a 37 degrees C water bath. A purity of at least 90% was achieved for sorted or isolated CD4+, CD8+ and CD8+ TEMRA cells.

Material for sequencing was CD4+ T cells from PBMCs. Recombination joined TRBV2 with TRBJ2-1; the D gene is not confidently resolved. This TCR came from a human donor with multiple sclerosis. Here the CDR3 is given as CASSVYSELEFF. At the DNA level, the sequence is TGTGCCAGCAGTGTCTACAGCGAGCTGGAGTTCTTC.